A selection of T cell receptor beta chains follows, all from one sample in a study of blood T cell repertoires in COVID-19. The method was immunoSEQ multiplex PCR; TCRdb's version includes in-frame clones alone and lacks a portion of them. The repertoire includes just under 150,000 clones, approximately 84% of them detected once, and roughly 4.8% sits in the top ten. The sequencing sample was made of peripheral blood. The source is a human donor in a cohort sampled during active COVID-19. Both conserved end residues are part of each CDR3. A D gene is named only where the DNA matches it firmly. Size values are once, few and many counts, or a class for expanded clones, and some rows have none.

.	TRBV4-1	TRBJ2-2	.	TGCGCCAGCAGCGTGAGCGGCACCGGGGAGCTGTTTTTT	CASSVSGTGELFF
.	TRBV6-6	TRBJ1-1	.	TGTGCCAGCAGCCGAGGGCCAGGGTTGGGCTCGCTCGGGAACACTGAAGCTTTCTTT	CASSRGPGLGSLGNTEAFF
.	TRBV6-6	TRBJ2-2	TRBD1	TGTGCCAGCAGAGACGGACAGGGAAACACCGGGGAGCTGTTTTTT	CASRDGQGNTGELFF
.	TRBV7-3	TRBJ1-2	TRBD1	TGTGCCAGCAGCTTAACGCCGACAGGGGGCTATGGCTACACCTTC	CASSLTPTGGYGYTF
.	TRBV2	TRBJ2-7	TRBD1	TGTGCCAGCAGTGATCCCGGAACAGGGGGCTTTTACGAGCAGTACTTC	CASSDPGTGGFYEQYF
.	TRBV7-3	TRBJ2-1	.	TGTGCCAGCAGCTTAAGAGCGGCTACCTCCTACAATGAGCAGTTCTTC	CASSLRAATSYNEQFF
.	TRBV10-2	TRBJ2-3	.	TGCGCCAGCAGTGGGGCGGGGAGGCGAGATACGCAGTATTTT	CASSGAGRRDTQYF
once	TRBV18	TRBJ1-1	TRBD1	TGTGCCAGCTCACCGTCTGCAGGGGGCTTTGCTGAAGCTTTCTTT	CASSPSAGGFAEAFF
once	TRBV15	TRBJ2-1	TRBD1	TGTGCCACCAGCAGTCTTACAGGGGACGGAACCTACAATGAGCAGTTCTTC	CATSSLTGDGTYNEQFF
.	TRBV14	TRBJ1-5	TRBD1	TGTGCCAGCATTCAGGGGGTACAGGGAAATCAGCCCCAGCATTTT	CASIQGVQGNQPQHF
.	TRBV7-8	TRBJ2-1	TRBD2	TGTGCCAGCAGCCGAGGTCTCCTAGCGGGAGCCGTCGATGAGCAGTTCTTC	CASSRGLLAGAVDEQFF